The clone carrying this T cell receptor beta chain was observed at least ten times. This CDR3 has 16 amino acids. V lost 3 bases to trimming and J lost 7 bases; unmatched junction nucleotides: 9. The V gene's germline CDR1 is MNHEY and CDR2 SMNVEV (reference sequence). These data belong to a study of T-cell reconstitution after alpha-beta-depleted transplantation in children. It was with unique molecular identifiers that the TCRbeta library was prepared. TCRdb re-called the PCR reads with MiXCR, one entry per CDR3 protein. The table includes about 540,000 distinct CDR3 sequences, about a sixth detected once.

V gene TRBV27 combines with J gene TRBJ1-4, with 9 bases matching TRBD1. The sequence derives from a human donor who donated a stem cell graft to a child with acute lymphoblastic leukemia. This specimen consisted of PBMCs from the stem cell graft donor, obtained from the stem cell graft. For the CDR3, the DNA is TGTGCCAGCAGTTTCTATCCGGGACAGGGCTTTGAAAAACTGTTTTTT. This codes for CASSFYPGQGFEKLFF.